What follows is one T cell receptor (beta chain) and its context. There are 16 residues in the CDR3. Germline assignment: CDR1 LNHNV and CDR2 YYDKDF (reference sequence). V lost 1 base, J lost 4 bases, and 9 bases stayed unmatched. Using immunoSEQ multiplex PCR, the repertoire was profiled, and TCRdb retains in-frame clones only, with some absent. The sample lists more than 100,000 clones, approximately 79% seen once, with about 2.2% in the top ten. This record comes from a study of blood T cell repertoires in COVID-19. At the level of the study: The study drew acute and convalescent COVID-19 samples from the United States, Italy and Spain. PBMCs, B-cell-depleted T cells, or T cells provided the cDNA or gDNA that made up the material.

The V call is TRBV15, the J call TRBJ2-7; 8 bases agree with TRBD2. What was sequenced was PBMCs or T cells enriched from blood (not recorded which). This TCR was sampled from a man aged 35 to 55 with acute COVID-19. In DNA, the CDR3 is TGTGCCACCAGCAGAGTGACTAGCGAGGATCCGTACGAGCAGTACTTC. Its translation is CATSRVTSEDPYEQYF.